This T cell receptor beta chain was profiled in a study of blood T cell repertoires in COVID-19. Study in general: Samples came from the United States, Italy and Spain, spanning acute and convalescent COVID-19.

Sequencing used immunoSEQ multiplex PCR; TCRdb keeps in-frame clones, though not all of them. Of approximately 450,000 clones listed, around nine tenths are singletons. V was pared by 4 bases and J by 6 bases, with 10 bases between. CDR1 and CDR2 (germline): SGDLS, YYNGEE. The CDR3 spans 13 residues. The table lists this clone with a count of one. The receptor's source is a young woman with acute or convalescent COVID-19. The chain is built from TRBV9 and TRBJ2-2; D is uncertain. Sequenced: peripheral blood. The chain's CDR3 is CASSYGAAGELFF. In nucleotides, the CDR3 is TGTGCCAGCAGCTACGGTGCGGCCGGGGAGCTGTTTTTT.